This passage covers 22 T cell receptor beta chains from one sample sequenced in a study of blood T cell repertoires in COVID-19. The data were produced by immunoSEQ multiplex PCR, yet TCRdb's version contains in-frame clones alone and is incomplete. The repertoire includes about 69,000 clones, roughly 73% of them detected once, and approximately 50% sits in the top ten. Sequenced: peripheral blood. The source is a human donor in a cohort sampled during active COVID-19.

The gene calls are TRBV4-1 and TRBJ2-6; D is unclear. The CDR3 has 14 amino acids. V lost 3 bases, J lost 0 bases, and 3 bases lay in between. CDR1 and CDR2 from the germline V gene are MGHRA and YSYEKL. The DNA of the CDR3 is TGCGCCAGCAGCCAGAGCTCTGGGGCCAACGTCCTGACTTTC. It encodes CASSQSSGANVLTF.

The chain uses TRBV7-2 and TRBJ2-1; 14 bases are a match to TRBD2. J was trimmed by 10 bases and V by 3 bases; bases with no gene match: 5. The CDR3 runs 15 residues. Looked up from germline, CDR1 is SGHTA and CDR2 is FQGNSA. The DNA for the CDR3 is TGTGCCAGCAGCTTCGGACTAGCGGGGGGAACCGAGCAGTTCTTC. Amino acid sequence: CASSFGLAGGTEQFF.

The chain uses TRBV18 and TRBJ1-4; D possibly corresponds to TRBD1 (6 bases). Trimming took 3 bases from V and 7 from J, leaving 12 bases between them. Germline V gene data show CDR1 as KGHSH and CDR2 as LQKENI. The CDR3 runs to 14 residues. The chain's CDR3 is CASSPNRAGEKLFF. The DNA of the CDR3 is TGTGCCAGCTCACCCAACAGGGCTGGTGAAAAACTGTTTTTT.

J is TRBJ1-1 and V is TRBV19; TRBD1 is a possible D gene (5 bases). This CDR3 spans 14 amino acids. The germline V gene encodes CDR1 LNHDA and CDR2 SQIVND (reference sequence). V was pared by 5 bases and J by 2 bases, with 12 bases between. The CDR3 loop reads CASSRGVINTEAFF. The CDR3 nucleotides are TGTGCCAGTAGTCGGGGGGTGATTAACACTGAAGCTTTCTTT.

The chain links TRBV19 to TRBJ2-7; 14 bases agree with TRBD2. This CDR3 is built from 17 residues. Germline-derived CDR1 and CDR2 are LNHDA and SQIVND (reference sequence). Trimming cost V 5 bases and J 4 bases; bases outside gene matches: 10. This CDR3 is CASSPRTSGRFGYEQYF. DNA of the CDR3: TGTGCCAGTAGTCCAAGGACTAGCGGGAGGTTCGGGTACGAGCAGTACTTC.

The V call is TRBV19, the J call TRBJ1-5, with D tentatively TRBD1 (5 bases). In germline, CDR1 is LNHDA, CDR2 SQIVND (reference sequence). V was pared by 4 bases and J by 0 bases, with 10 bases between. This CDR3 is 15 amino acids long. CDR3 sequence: CASSRGRNSNQPQHF. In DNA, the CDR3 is TGTGCCAGTAGTAGGGGGAGGAATAGCAATCAGCCCCAGCATTTT. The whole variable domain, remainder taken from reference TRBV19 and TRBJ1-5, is DGGITQSPKYLFRKEGQNVTLSCEQNLNHDAMYWYRQDPGQGLRLIYYSQIVNDFQKGDIAEGYSVSREKKESFPLTVTSAQKNPTAFYLCASSRGRNSNQPQHFGDGTRLSIL.

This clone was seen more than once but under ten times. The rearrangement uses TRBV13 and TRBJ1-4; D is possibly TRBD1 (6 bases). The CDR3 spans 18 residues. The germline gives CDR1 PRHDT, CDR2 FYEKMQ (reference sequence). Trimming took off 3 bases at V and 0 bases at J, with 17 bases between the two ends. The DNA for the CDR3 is TGTGCCAGCAGCTTTAGGGGGAAAGGTATTGCAACTAATGAAAAACTGTTTTTT. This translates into CASSFRGKGIATNEKLFF.

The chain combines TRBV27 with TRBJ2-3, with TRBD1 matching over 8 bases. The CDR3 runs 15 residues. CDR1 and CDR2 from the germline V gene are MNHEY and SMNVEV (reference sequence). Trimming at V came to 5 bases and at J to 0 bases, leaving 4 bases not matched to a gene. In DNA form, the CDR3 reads TGTGCCAGCAGTGGACAGGGTTTGAGCACAGATACGCAGTATTTT. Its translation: CASSGQGLSTDTQYF.

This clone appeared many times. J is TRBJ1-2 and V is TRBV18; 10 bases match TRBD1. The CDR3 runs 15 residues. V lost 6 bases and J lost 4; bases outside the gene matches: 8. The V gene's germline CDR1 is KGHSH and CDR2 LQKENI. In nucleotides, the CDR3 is TGTGCCAGCTCCCCCGGACAGGGGGACACCTATGGCTACACCTTC. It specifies CASSPGQGDTYGYTF.

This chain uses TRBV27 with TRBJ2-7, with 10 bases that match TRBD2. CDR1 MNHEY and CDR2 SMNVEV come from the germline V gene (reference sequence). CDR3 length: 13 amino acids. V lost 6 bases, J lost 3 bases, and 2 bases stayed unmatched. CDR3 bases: TGTGCCAGCAGAGGACTAGCGGTCTACGAGCAGTACTTC. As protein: CASRGLAVYEQYF.

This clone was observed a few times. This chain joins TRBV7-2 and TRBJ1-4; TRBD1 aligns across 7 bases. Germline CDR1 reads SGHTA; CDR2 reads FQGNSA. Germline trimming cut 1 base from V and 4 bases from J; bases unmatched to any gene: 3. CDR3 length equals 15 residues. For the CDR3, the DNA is TGTGCCAGCAGCTTAGTGGGACAGATTAATGAAAAACTGTTTTTT. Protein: CASSLVGQINEKLFF.

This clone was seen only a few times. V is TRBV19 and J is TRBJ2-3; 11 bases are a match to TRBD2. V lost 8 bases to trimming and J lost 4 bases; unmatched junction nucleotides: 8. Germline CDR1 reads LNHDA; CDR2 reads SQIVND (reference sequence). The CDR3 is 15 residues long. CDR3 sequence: CASPLAGGPPDTQYF. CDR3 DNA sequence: TGTGCCAGTCCTTTAGCGGGGGGGCCCCCAGATACGCAGTATTTT. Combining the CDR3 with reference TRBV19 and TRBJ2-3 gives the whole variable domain DGGITQSPKYLFRKEGQNVTLSCEQNLNHDAMYWYRQDPGQGLRLIYYSQIVNDFQKGDIAEGYSVSREKKESFPLTVTSAQKNPTAFYLCASPLAGGPPDTQYFGPGTRLTVL.

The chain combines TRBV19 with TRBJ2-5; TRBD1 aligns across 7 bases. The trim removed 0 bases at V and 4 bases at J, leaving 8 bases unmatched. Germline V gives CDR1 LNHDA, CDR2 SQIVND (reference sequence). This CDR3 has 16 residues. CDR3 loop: CASSIDLGTAVETQYF. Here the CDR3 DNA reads TGTGCCAGTAGTATAGATCTAGGGACAGCGGTAGAGACCCAGTACTTC.

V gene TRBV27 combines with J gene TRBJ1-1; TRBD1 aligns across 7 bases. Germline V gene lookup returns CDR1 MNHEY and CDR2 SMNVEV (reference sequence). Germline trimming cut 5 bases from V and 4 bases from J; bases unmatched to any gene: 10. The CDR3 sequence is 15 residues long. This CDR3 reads CASSPTGFGFTEAFF. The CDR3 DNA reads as TGTGCCAGCAGTCCGACAGGGTTCGGTTTCACTGAAGCTTTCTTT.

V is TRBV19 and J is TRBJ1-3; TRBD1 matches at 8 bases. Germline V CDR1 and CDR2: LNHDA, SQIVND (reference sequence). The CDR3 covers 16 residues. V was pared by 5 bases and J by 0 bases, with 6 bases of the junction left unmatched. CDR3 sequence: CASSRTGLSSGNTIYF. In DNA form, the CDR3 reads TGTGCCAGTAGTCGGACAGGGCTCTCCTCTGGAAACACCATATATTTT.

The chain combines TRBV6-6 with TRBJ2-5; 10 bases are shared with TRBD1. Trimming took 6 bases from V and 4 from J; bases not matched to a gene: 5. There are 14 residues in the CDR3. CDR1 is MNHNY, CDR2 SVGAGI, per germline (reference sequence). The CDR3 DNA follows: TGTGCCAGCAGGGACAGGGGGGAAGGAGAGACCCAGTACTTC. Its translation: CASRDRGEGETQYF.

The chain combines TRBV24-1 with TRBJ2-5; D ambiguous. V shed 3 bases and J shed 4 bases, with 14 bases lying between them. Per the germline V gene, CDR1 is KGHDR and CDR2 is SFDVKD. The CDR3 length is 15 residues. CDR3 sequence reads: CATSDVNAGGETQYF. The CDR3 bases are TGTGCCACCAGTGATGTGAACGCTGGCGGAGAGACCCAGTACTTC.

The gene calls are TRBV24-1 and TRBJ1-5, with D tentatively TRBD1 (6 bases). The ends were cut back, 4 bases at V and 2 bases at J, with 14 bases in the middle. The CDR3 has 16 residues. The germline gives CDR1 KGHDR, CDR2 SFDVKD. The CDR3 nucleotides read TGTGCCACCAGTGACCCCCAGGGGCCCGGCAATCAGCCCCAGCATTTT. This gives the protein CATSDPQGPGNQPQHF.

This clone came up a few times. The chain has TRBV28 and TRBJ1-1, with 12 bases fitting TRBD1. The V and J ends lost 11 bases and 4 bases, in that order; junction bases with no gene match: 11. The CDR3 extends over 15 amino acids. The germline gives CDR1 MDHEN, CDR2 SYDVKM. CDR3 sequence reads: CAGRDRGPKGTEAFF. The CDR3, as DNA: TGTGCCGGCCGGGACAGGGGGCCCAAAGGCACTGAAGCTTTCTTT.

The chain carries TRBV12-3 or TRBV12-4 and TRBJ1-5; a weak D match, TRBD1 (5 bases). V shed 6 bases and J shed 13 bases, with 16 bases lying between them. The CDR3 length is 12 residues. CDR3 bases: TGTGCCAGCAGCCGGACCCGGGGACTTCAGCATTTT. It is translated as CASSRTRGLQHF.

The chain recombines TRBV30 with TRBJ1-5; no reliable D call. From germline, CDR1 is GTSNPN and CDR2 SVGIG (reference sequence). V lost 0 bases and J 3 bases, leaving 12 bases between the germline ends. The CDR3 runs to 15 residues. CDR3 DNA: TGTGCCTGGAGTGTACTCGGGGTCACCAATCAGCCCCAGCATTTT. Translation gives CAWSVLGVTNQPQHF.

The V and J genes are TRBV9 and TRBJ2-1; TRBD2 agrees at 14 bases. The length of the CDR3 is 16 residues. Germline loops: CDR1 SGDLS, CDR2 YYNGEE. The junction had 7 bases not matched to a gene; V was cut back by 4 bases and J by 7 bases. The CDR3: CASSPRLAGGLNEQFF. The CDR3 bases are TGTGCCAGCAGCCCCCGACTAGCGGGGGGGCTGAATGAGCAGTTCTTC.